This TCR beta chain is drawn from a study of T cell responses to AZD1222 COVID-19 vaccine. The overall study: Pooling covered second doses at about 4 or about 12 weeks. The study, taken as a whole, reports: Possibly, clonal diversity was underestimated; donors were largely white British and included more females.

CDR1 is SGHDN and CDR2 is FVKESK in the germline V gene. V lost 0 bases and J 6 bases, leaving 9 bases between the germline ends. The length of the CDR3 is 15 residues. About this clone: Its antigen remains unidentified.

TCRdb's table, derived via immunoSEQ multiplex PCR, lists solely in-frame clones and lacks some. The sample has about 150,000 clones, roughly 80% seen once; the top ten hold over 4%. This sequence joins TRBV14 and TRBJ1-6; D is unclear. Sequences were derived from peripheral blood, sampled on day 0 of AZD1222 vaccination. This receptor was identified in an adult in good health. The CDR3 DNA reads TGTGCCAGCAGCCAAGAGGCGCGGCCTAATTCACCCCTCCACTTT. This codes for CASSQEARPNSPLHF.